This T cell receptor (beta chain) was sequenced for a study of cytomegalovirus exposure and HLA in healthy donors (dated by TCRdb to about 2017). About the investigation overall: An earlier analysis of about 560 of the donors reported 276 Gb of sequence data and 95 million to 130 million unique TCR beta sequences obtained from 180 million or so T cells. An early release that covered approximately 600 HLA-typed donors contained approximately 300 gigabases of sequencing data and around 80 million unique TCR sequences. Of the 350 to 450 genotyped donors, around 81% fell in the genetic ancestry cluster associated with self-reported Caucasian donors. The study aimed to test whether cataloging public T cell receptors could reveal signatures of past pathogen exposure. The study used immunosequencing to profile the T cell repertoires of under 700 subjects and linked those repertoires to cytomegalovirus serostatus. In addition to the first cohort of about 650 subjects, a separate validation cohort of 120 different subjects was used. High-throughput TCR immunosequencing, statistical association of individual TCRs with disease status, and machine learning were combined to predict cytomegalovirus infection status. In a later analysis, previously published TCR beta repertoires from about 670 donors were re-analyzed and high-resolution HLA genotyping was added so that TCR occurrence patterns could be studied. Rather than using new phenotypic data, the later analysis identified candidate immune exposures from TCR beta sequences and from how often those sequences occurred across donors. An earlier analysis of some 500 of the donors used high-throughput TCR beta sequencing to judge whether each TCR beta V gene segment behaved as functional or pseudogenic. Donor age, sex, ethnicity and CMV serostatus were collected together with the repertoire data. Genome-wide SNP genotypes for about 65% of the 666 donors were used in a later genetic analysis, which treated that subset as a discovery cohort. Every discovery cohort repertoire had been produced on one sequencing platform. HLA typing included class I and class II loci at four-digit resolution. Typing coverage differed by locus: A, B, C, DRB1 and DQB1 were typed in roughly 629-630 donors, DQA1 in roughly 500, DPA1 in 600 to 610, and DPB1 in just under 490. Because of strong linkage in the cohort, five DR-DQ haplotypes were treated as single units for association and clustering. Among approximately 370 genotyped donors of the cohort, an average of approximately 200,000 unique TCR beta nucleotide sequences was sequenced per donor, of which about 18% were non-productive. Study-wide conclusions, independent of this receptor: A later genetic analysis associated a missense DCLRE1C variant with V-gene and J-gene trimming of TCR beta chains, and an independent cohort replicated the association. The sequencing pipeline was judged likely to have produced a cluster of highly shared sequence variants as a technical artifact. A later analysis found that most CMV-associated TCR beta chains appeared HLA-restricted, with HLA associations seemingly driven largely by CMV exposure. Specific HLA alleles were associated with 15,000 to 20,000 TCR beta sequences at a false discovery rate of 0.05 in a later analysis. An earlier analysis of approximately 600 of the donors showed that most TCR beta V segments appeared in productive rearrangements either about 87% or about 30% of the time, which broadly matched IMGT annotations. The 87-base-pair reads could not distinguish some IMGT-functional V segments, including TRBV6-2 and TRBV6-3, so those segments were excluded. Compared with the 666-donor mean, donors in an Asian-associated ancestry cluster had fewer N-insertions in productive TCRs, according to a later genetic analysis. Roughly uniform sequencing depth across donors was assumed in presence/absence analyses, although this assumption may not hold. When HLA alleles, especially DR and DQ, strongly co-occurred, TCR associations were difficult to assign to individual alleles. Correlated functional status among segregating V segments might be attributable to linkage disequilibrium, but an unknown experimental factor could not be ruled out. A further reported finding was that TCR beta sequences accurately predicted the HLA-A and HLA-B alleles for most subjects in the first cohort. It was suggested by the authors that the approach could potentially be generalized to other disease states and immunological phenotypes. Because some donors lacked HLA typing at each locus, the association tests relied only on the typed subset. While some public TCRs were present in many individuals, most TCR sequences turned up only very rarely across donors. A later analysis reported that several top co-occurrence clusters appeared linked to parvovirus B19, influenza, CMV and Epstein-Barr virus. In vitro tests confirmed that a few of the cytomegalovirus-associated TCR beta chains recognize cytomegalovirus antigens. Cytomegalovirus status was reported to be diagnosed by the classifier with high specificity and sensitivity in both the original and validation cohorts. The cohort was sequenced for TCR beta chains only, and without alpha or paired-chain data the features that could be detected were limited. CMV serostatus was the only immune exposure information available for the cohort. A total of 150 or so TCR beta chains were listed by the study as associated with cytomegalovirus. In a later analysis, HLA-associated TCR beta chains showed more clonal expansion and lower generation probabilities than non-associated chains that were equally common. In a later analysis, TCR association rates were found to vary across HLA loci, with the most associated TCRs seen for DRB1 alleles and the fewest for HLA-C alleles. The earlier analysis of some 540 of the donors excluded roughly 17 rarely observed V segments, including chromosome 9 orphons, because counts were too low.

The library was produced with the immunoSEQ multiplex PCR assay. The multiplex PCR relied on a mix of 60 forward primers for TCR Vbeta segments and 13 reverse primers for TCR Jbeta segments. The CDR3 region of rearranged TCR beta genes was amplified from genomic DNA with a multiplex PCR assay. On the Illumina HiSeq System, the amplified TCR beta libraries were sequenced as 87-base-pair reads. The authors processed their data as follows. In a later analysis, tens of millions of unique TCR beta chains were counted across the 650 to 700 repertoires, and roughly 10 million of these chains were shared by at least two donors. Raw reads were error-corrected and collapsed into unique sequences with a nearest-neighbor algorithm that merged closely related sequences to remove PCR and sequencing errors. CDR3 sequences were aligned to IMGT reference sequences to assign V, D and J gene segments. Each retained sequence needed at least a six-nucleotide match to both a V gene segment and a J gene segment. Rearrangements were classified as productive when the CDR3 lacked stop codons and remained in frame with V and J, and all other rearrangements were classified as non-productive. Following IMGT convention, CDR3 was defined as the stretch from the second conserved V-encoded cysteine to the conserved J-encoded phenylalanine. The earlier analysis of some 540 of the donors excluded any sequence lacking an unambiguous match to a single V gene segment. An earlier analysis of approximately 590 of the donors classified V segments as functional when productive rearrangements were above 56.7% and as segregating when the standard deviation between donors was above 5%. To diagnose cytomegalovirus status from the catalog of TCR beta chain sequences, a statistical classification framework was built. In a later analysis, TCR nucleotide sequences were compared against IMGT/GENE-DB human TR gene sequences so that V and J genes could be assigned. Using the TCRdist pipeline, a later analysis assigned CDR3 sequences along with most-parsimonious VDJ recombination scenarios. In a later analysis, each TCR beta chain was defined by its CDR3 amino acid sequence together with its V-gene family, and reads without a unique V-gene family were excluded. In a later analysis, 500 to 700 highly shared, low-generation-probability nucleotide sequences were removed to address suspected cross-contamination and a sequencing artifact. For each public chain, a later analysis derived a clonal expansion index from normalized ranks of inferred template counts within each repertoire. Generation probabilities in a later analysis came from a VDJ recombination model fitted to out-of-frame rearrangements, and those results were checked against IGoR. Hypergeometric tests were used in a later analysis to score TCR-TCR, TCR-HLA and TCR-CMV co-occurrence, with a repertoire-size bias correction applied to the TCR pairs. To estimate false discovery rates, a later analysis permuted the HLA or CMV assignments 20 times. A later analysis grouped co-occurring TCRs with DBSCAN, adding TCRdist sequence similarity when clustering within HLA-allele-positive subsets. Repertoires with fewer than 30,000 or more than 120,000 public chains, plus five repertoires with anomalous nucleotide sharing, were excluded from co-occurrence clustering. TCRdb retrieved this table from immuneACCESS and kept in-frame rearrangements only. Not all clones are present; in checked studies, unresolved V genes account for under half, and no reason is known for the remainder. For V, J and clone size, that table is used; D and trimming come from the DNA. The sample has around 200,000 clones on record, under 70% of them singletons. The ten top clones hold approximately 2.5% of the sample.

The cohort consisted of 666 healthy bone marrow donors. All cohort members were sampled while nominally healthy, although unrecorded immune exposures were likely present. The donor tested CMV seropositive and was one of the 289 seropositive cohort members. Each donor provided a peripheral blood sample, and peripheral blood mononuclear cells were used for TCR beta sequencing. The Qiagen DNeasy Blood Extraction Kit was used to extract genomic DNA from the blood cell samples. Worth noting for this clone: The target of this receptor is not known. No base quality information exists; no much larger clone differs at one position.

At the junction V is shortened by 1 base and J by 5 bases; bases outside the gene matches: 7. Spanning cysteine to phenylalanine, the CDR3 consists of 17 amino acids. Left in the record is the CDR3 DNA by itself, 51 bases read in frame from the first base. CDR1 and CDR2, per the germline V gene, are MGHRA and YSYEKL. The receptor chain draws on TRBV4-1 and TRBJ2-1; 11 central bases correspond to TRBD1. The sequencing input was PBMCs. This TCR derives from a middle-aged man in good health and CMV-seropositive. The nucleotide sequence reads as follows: TGCGCCAGCAGCCAAGTTAGGACAGGGGGCGTTAACAATGAGCAGTTCTTC. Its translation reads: CASSQVRTGGVNNEQFF.